The sequence of this T cell receptor beta chain was determined in a study of OX40 agonist ivuxolimab in advanced cancers. As for the study in general: Ivuxolimab, an agonist antibody against OX40 (CD134), was given to patients. A history of anti-PD-1, anti-PD-L1 or anti-CTLA-4 therapy was acceptable, and approximately 40% had some.

Study-level findings and limits: Averaged across samples, CD8+ T cells carried more expanded clones than CD4+ did. Expanded peripheral T cells had an undetermined antigen specificity.

Note on this clone: Antigen specificity is unknown.

The CDR3 contains 12 residues. V gave up 0 bases and J gave up 6 bases, with 7 bases separating them. In germline, CDR1 is SGHRS, CDR2 YFSETQ. Assay: immunoSEQ multiplex PCR; the TCRdb copy retains only in-frame clones and omits some. Among around 70,000 clones listed, over 75% were seen once. The rearrangement joins TRBV5-1 to TRBJ2-7; D gene ambiguous. The receptor was derived from an adult with an advanced solid tumor such as melanoma, head and neck, liver or kidney cancer. This specimen was CD4+ or CD8+ T cells sorted from blood, taken in a trial of the OX40 agonist ivuxolimab. The CDR3 sequence is CASSLGVGEQYF. The CDR3 DNA follows: TGCGCCAGCAGCTTGGGGGTCGGCGAGCAGTACTTC.